This T cell receptor beta chain came from a study of cytomegalovirus exposure and HLA in healthy donors. The CDR3 is 15 residues long. The ends were cut back, 3 bases at V and 1 base at J, with 13 bases in the middle. CDR1 and CDR2 from the germline V gene are MDHEN and SYDVKM. PCR employed 60 Vbeta and 13 Jbeta primers. Repertoires were generated with immunoSEQ multiplex PCR, while TCRdb's copy carries only in-frame clones and drops some. This sample has more than 130,000 clones, with around three quarters found just once. The rearrangement uses TRBV28 and TRBJ2-7, with D possibly being TRBD2 (7 bases). Sequencing input: PBMCs. The clonotype originates from a middle-aged man in good health and CMV-seropositive. CDR3 sequence (DNA): TGTGCCAGCAGTTTCATAGGGAGGGGGTCCTACGAGCAGTACTTC. Protein: CASSFIGRGSYEQYF.